This is a list of T cell receptor beta chains from one sample in a study of T cells in Graves' hyperthyroidism and ophthalmopathy. One entry per CDR3 protein, called by TCRdb with MiXCR from the multiplex PCR reads. The repertoire holds about 600,000 distinct CDR3 sequences, with approximately 14% as singletons. The sequenced sample was blood. The receptors stem from a woman aged 18-35 years with Graves' ophthalmopathy. CDR3s include the opening cysteine and the closing phenylalanine or tryptophan. Fields, in order: D gene, J gene, V gene, clone size, CDR3 DNA, CDR3 protein. A D gene is named only where the DNA matches it firmly. Only part of the rows carry a size: once, few, many, or a class if the clone is expanded.

NA	TRBJ1-1	TRBV18	NA	TGTGCCAGCTCACCACTACGGGAGCTGGGGACTGAAGCTTTCTTT	CASSPLRELGTEAFF
TRBD1	TRBJ2-5	TRBV30	many	TGTGCCTGGAGTGTATGGGACAGTGAGACCCAGTACTTC	CAWSVWDSETQYF
NA	TRBJ1-1	TRBV9	NA	TGTGCCAGCAGCGGACCCCGGGCGGGGCACACTGAAGCTTTCTTT	CASSGPRAGHTEAFF
TRBD1	TRBJ2-5	TRBV4-1	few	TGCGCCAGCAGCCAATCAGTGTACAGGGGAAAAGAGACCCAGTACTTC	CASSQSVYRGKETQYF
NA	TRBJ2-2	TRBV28	NA	TGTGCCAGCAGCCTATGGGGGGTGGGGACCGGGGAGCTGTTTTTT	CASSLWGVGTGELFF
NA	TRBJ1-1	TRBV27	many	TGTGCCAGCAGTTTACACAGGTTCGCTGAAGCTTTCTTT	CASSLHRFAEAFF
NA	TRBJ1-5	TRBV7-8	NA	TGTGCCAGCAGCTTAGGGGGAGCTTATAGCAATCAGCCCCAGCATTTT	CASSLGGAYSNQPQHF
NA	TRBJ1-2	TRBV12-3/TRBV12-4	few	TGTGCCAGCAGTTTCACAGGGAGTCCTAACTATGGCTACACCTTC	CASSFTGSPNYGYTF
NA	TRBJ2-7	TRBV19	many	TGTGCCAGTAGTATGGTGGCTGTGGCTACCTACGAGCAGTACTTC	CASSMVAVATYEQYF
NA	TRBJ1-5	TRBV28	many	TGTGCCAGCAGTTTTCTTGGTTACAATCAGCCCCAGCATTTT	CASSFLGYNQPQHF
NA	TRBJ2-5	TRBV4-1	few	TGCGCCAGCAGCCAAGGAGAGCGGCTAGCGCCTCAAGAGACCCAGTACTTC	CASSQGERLAPQETQYF
TRBD1	TRBJ1-2	TRBV20-1	many	TGCAGTGCTAGAGATACAGGGGGGCCTCCTGGCTACACCTTC	CSARDTGGPPGYTF
NA	TRBJ1-1	TRBV12-5	many	TGTGCTAGTGGTTTGGACAGGGAGGGTGAAGCTTTCTTT	CASGLDREGEAFF
NA	TRBJ2-7	TRBV12-3/TRBV12-4	many	TGTGCCAGCAGTCCCACAGGGAAGCACTACGAGCAGTACTTC	CASSPTGKHYEQYF
NA	TRBJ1-1	TRBV6-1	many	TGTGCCAGCAGTGAACGAACAGAAAACACTGAAGCTTTCTTT	CASSERTENTEAFF
NA	TRBJ2-7	TRBV6-5	many	TGTGCCAGCAGTTACTCGGGCAGAACTAACTCCTACGAGCAGTACTTC	CASSYSGRTNSYEQYF
NA	TRBJ2-1	TRBV5-6	few	TGTGCCAGCCTCGAAAGCTCCTACAATGAGCAGTTCTTC	CASLESSYNEQFF
NA	TRBJ2-2	TRBV11-3	many	TGTGCCAGCAGCTTAGCGGCGGTCACGAACACCGGGGAGCTGTTTTTT	CASSLAAVTNTGELFF
NA	TRBJ2-2	TRBV18	many	TGTGCCAGCTCACCACTCGACACCGGGGAGCTGTTTTTT	CASSPLDTGELFF
NA	TRBJ2-5	TRBV30	many	TGTGCCTGGAGTGTGACGTCTAGCGCACAGTACTTC	CAWSVTSSAQYF
TRBD2	TRBJ2-7	TRBV19	NA	TGTGCCAGTAGTGATCGGTGGACTAGCGGGGCAACTTCCTACGAGCAGTACTTC	CASSDRWTSGATSYEQYF
NA	TRBJ1-4	TRBV7-9	NA	TGTGCCAGCAGCATCTGGGATTTCAATGAAAAACTGTTTTTT	CASSIWDFNEKLFF
TRBD2	TRBJ2-1	TRBV6-2/TRBV6-3	NA	TGTGCCAGCAGTTCGACGCGCGGGGGCTCCTACAATGAGCAGTTCTTC	CASSSTRGGSYNEQFF
NA	TRBJ2-7	TRBV29-1	many	TGCAGCGTTGAGACTCCCACAGGAAAACCCTACGAGCAGTACTTC	CSVETPTGKPYEQYF
NA	TRBJ1-1	TRBV9	once	TGTGCCAGCGGGGTTGGGGCAGGCACTGAAGCTTTCTTT	CASGVGAGTEAFF
TRBD2	TRBJ2-5	TRBV7-8	many	TGTGCCAGCGGTAAGACTAGCTGGCAAGAGACCCAGTACTTC	CASGKTSWQETQYF
TRBD2	TRBJ2-2	TRBV7-2	NA	TGTGCCAGCAGCTCCTCCGGGACTAGCGGGAGAGTGCGCACCGGGGAGCTGTTTTTT	CASSSSGTSGRVRTGELFF
NA	TRBJ2-7	TRBV19	NA	TGTGCCAGTAGTATCCCGAGCAGGCCAGCAGGTGTGTCCGAGCAGTACTTC	CASSIPSRPAGVSEQYF
NA	TRBJ2-7	TRBV27	many	TGTGCCAGCAGTTTATCGAGGGCGGGACTGGGGGAGCAGTACTTC	CASSLSRAGLGEQYF
TRBD1	TRBJ2-7	TRBV7-9	many	TGTGCCAGCAGCTTAGCTCGACCGGGACAGCGAATCTACGAGCAGTACTTC	CASSLARPGQRIYEQYF
TRBD2	TRBJ2-2	TRBV4-1	NA	TGCGCCAGCAGCCCCCTGGGGACTAGCGGGGGCACCGGGGAGCTGTTTTTT	CASSPLGTSGGTGELFF
TRBD2	TRBJ2-2	TRBV5-1	NA	TGCGCCAGCAGCTTGGCGGCGGGAGATATAACCGAGGAGCTGTTTTTT	CASSLAAGDITEELFF
NA	TRBJ2-3	TRBV2	many	TGTGCCAGCAGTGAAGCCGGCTTCACAGATACGCAGTATTTT	CASSEAGFTDTQYF
NA	TRBJ2-7	TRBV6-1	many	TGTGCCAGCAGTGTATTCAGATCCTACGAGCAGTACTTC	CASSVFRSYEQYF
TRBD1	TRBJ2-2	TRBV27	NA	TGTGCCAGCAGGGGGGAAACACAGGGGGCGGGCGGGGAGCTGTTTTTT	CASRGETQGAGGELFF
NA	TRBJ2-7	TRBV2	many	TGTGCCAGCAGTGAAGAACTCGACGTGGGCTACGAGCAGTACTTC	CASSEELDVGYEQYF
NA	TRBJ1-1	TRBV7-2	many	TGTGCCAGCAGCTTAGTGTACAGTTTGAACACTGAAGCTTTCTTT	CASSLVYSLNTEAFF
NA	TRBJ2-3	TRBV7-2	many	TGTGCCAGCAGCCACAGCTACTCTAGCACAGATACGCAGTATTTT	CASSHSYSSTDTQYF
NA	TRBJ2-3	TRBV19	many	TGTGCCAGTAGTACCGGGACATCCTACCGGGGAGATACGCAGTATTTT	CASSTGTSYRGDTQYF
NA	TRBJ2-7	TRBV10-3	many	TGTGCCATCAGTGAGTCGACTGGGGTCTACGAGCAGTACTTC	CAISESTGVYEQYF
NA	TRBJ2-3	TRBV4-1	few	TGCGCCAGCAGCCCCCAGCGCACATCAGGGGGGGATCTCACAGATACGCAGTATTTT	CASSPQRTSGGDLTDTQYF
NA	TRBJ2-7	TRBV9	few	TGTGCCAGCAGCCCACAGCCGGGGGCCTACGAGCAGTACTTC	CASSPQPGAYEQYF
TRBD1	TRBJ1-4	TRBV28	many	TGTGCCAGCAGTCGGACAGGTTCTGGAGAAAAACTGTTTTTT	CASSRTGSGEKLFF
NA	TRBJ1-4	TRBV20-1	many	TGCAGTGCTAGAGGGGACATCTCTGCAACTAATGAAAAACTGTTTTTT	CSARGDISATNEKLFF
NA	TRBJ1-2	TRBV2	many	TGTGCCAGCAGCGGAAGGGAAATAACCCATGGCTACACCTTC	CASSGREITHGYTF
TRBD1	TRBJ1-4	TRBV20-1	many	TGCAGTGCTACAGGGGGGGATGAAAAACTGTTTTTT	CSATGGDEKLFF
NA	TRBJ2-3	TRBV20-1	few	TGCAGTGCTCAGGCGGGGACAGATACGCAGTATTTT	CSAQAGTDTQYF
NA	TRBJ2-2	TRBV20-1	many	TGCAGTGCTCCGTCAGAGAACACCGGGGAGCTGTTTTTT	CSAPSENTGELFF
TRBD1	TRBJ2-7	TRBV29-1	NA	TGCAGCGTTGAATCCGACAGGGCTGAGCAGTACTTC	CSVESDRAEQYF
TRBD1	TRBJ2-7	TRBV6-1	once	TGTGCCAGCAGGGAACAGGGGGCTTCCTACGAGCAGTACTTC	CASREQGASYEQYF
NA	TRBJ2-7	TRBV11-2	few	TGTGCCAGCAGCTCCTCCTTCGACATAAACAACGAGCAGTACTTC	CASSSSFDINNEQYF
TRBD1	TRBJ2-7	TRBV4-3	NA	TGCGCCAGCAGCCAAGAGGGGGGGCCGGGACAGGGGGCGGGAGAGCAGTACTTC	CASSQEGGPGQGAGEQYF
TRBD1	TRBJ2-3	TRBV20-1	many	TGCAGTGCTAGAACAAGGGACAGTCGCACAGATACGCAGTATTTT	CSARTRDSRTDTQYF